Following are 23 T cell receptor beta chains from one sample sequenced in a study of blood T cells in healthy people across ages. Then a second PCR, running roughly 7 to 11 cycles, was carried out with a sample-barcoded 5' primer and a J-beta primer mix. In TCRdb, the 5' RACE reads were re-called with MiXCR into one record per CDR3 protein. The sample has 1.5 million to 2 million distinct CDR3 sequences, 39% seen once. The sample comprised blood. Source of these receptors: a human donor in good health.

V usage is TRBV20-1 and J usage is TRBJ2-1, with 10 nucleotides matching TRBD2. The V gene end was trimmed by 7 bases and the J gene end by 5 bases; junction bases not matched to a gene: 8. Germline-derived CDR1 and CDR2 are DFQATT and SNEGSKA (reference sequence). The CDR3 has 14 amino acids. The CDR3 DNA sequence: TGCAGTGGCCAGACTAGCGGGTTTAACAATGAGCAGTTCTTC. Protein product: CSGQTSGFNNEQFF.

This clonotype was observed a handful of times. This sequence joins TRBV7-8 and TRBJ2-1; D is perhaps TRBD2 (5 bases). This CDR3 region has 15 residues. Germline V CDR1 and CDR2: SGHVS, FQNEAQ. The ends were cut back, 2 bases at V and 8 bases at J, with 16 bases in the middle. The CDR3 loop reads CASSLKDPGGHEQFF. DNA of the CDR3: TGTGCCAGCAGCTTAAAAGACCCCGGAGGACATGAGCAGTTCTTC.

There are many counts of this clonotype. The chain uses TRBV20-1 and TRBJ2-5; D is possibly TRBD1 (6 bases). The CDR3 is 19 residues long. Per germline, CDR1 DFQATT and CDR2 SNEGSKA (reference sequence). V gave up 1 base and J gave up 1 base, with 25 bases separating them. CDR3 sequence: CSARVGSGAFEDSQETQYF. CDR3 nucleotides: TGCAGTGCTAGAGTGGGGTCAGGGGCATTTGAGGATTCCCAAGAGACCCAGTACTTC.

V and J are TRBV27 and TRBJ1-6, with TRBD1 as a possible D gene (5 bases). V lost 3 bases, J lost 5 bases, and 8 bases lay in between. The CDR3 is 14 amino acids. The germline CDR1 and CDR2 sequences are MNHEY and SMNVEV (reference sequence). The CDR3 region is CASSFRADNSPLHF. Here the CDR3 DNA reads TGTGCCAGCAGTTTCAGGGCGGATAATTCACCCCTCCACTTT.

This clonotype was picked up a small number of times. The V gene is TRBV4-3, the J gene TRBJ1-1, with TRBD1 matching 11 bases. Germline CDR1 LGHNA, CDR2 YSLEER. Germline trimming cut 0 bases from V and 12 bases from J; bases unmatched to any gene: 6. This CDR3 has 14 residues. CDR3 loop: CASSQDRGQGGTFF. CDR3 DNA sequence: TGCGCCAGCAGCCAAGATAGGGGACAGGGGGGGACTTTCTTT.

The chain joins TRBV20-1 to TRBJ2-3, with 10 bases identical to TRBD2. Germline trimming cut 6 bases from V and 6 bases from J; bases unmatched to any gene: 9. This CDR3 has 14 residues. Per germline, CDR1 DFQATT and CDR2 SNEGSKA (reference sequence). This chain's CDR3 is CSAVLAGSSDTQYF. The CDR3 bases are TGCAGTGCCGTACTAGCGGGGTCTTCCGATACGCAGTATTTT.

A few counts support this clonotype. V and J are TRBV3-1 and TRBJ2-1; D gene ambiguous. Germline values: CDR1 LGHDT, CDR2 YNNKEL (reference sequence). The V and J ends lost 4 bases and 10 bases respectively, with 17 bases between them. The CDR3 runs to 14 residues. As DNA, the CDR3 is TGTGCCAGCAGCCCGACTCTTTCCGTAGGCGAGCAGTTCTTC. Translating it yields CASSPTLSVGEQFF.

Points on this clonotype: This could be a read error, since a much larger clone is one nucleotide away. The CDR3 DNA follows: TGTGCCAGCAGCTCGAGACTAGCGGGCGAGACCCAGTTCTTC. This translates into CASSSRLAGETQFF. The chain recombines TRBV7-2 with TRBJ2-1; TRBD2 agrees at 10 bases. The CDR3 consists of 14 residues. Germline lookup yields CDR1 SGHTA and CDR2 FQGNSA. The V segment lost 4 bases and the J segment 13 bases; nucleotides outside the gene matches: 10.

This clonotype has more than one count but fewer than ten. The genes are TRBV5-1 and TRBJ1-1; 10 bases align to TRBD1. V shed 5 bases, J shed 5 bases, and the junction held 6 bases outside the gene matches. The length of the CDR3 is 14 residues. Germline V gene lookup returns CDR1 SGHRS and CDR2 YFSETQ. The CDR3 is CASSTGTGDTEAFF. CDR3 nucleotide sequence: TGCGCCAGCAGTACCGGGACAGGGGATACTGAAGCTTTCTTT.

In this sample, this clonotype turned up once. The CDR3 coding sequence is TGCAGTGCGCGGGGACTAGCGGGGGGGAAAGGATACGAGCAGTACTTC. It encodes CSARGLAGGKGYEQYF. The chain recombines TRBV20-1 with TRBJ2-1, with 16 bases that match TRBD2. The tail of the sequence fits TRBJ2-7 better, so the J call may be wrong. The CDR3 has 16 residues. Germline loops: CDR1 DFQATT, CDR2 SNEGSKA (reference sequence).

This clonotype was counted a single time. This sequence joins TRBV20-1 and TRBJ2-1; 14 bases align to TRBD2. Germline V lookup: CDR1 DFQATT, CDR2 SNEGSKA (reference sequence). With 6 bases clipped from V and 6 bases from J, the junction kept 10 bases outside the gene matches. The CDR3 is made up of 16 amino acids. The CDR3 bases are TGCAGTGCAGACCGGACTAGCGGGGGGTTGATCAATGAGCAGTTCTTC. Its protein product is CSADRTSGGLINEQFF.

This clonotype was picked up a small number of times. The chain combines TRBV29-1 with TRBJ2-1, with 7 positions matching TRBD1. With 7 bases clipped from V and 7 bases from J, the junction kept 10 bases outside the gene matches. Germline lookup yields CDR1 SQVTM and CDR2 ANQGSEA. The CDR3 spans 13 residues. The CDR3 here is CSGRRGPENEQFF. In nucleotides, the CDR3 is TGCAGCGGGCGTAGGGGGCCTGAAAATGAGCAGTTCTTC.

The rearrangement joins TRBV29-1 to TRBJ2-3, with unresolved D. The CDR3 covers 10 residues. CDR1 SQVTM and CDR2 ANQGSEA come from the germline V gene. Trimming pared 7 bases from V and 7 bases from J, leaving 9 bases between. CDR3 amino acids: CSALFYTQYF. The CDR3 DNA reads TGCAGCGCCCTATTCTATACGCAGTATTTT.

The CDR3 spells CASSPVTAGDEKLFF. The CDR3 DNA reads as TGTGCCAGCAGCCCGGTAACGGCAGGGGATGAAAAACTGTTTTTT. The chain carries TRBV7-9 and TRBJ1-4, with D possibly TRBD1 on 6 matching bases. The germline V and J ends were trimmed by 5 bases and 6 bases, with 16 bases remaining between them. The CDR3 sequence is 15 residues long. Germline CDR1 reads SEHNR; CDR2 reads FQNEAQ (reference sequence).

The chain is built from TRBV6-2 or TRBV6-3 and TRBJ1-2, with D perhaps TRBD1 (6 bases). The CDR3 covers 13 residues. The germline V gene encodes CDR1 MNHEY and CDR2 SVGEGT. V was pared by 2 bases and J by 3 bases, with 7 bases between. This chain's CDR3 is CASSYEGDYGYTF. CDR3 DNA: TGTGCCAGCAGTTACGAGGGGGACTATGGCTACACCTTC.

The chain employs TRBV7-2 and TRBJ2-7, with a possible D match to TRBD2 (7 bases). This CDR3 has 15 residues. Trimming stripped 4 bases from V and 2 bases from J, with 15 bases between. The germline V gene has CDR1 SGHTA and CDR2 FQGNSA. Here the CDR3 reads CASSSGSGGAYEQYF. CDR3 nucleotide sequence: TGTGCCAGCAGCTCCGGTTCGGGGGGCGCCTACGAGCAGTACTTC.

This chain joins TRBV5-1 and TRBJ2-7, with TRBD1 matching 9 bases. In germline, CDR1 is SGHRS, CDR2 YFSETQ. This CDR3 contains 15 residues. The V and J ends lost 2 bases and 4 bases, in that order; junction bases with no gene match: 7. CDR3 region: CASSFGQGRGYEQYF. The CDR3 DNA is TGCGCCAGCAGCTTCGGACAGGGGAGGGGGTACGAGCAGTACTTC.

The CDR3 sequence is CASSVEGQGDTQYF. For the CDR3, the DNA is TGTGCCAGCAGCGTAGAAGGGCAAGGGGATACGCAGTATTTT. V is TRBV9 and J is TRBJ2-3; D remains unclear. Trimming left V 0 bases short and J 6 bases short, with 11 bases between. Per the germline V gene, CDR1 is SGDLS and CDR2 is YYNGEE. This CDR3 region has 14 residues.

The chain combines TRBV2 with TRBJ2-1, with D perhaps TRBD1 (6 bases). Trimming pared 7 bases from V and 7 bases from J, leaving 14 bases between. Germline loops: CDR1 SNHLY, CDR2 FYNNEI. This CDR3 is 13 amino acids long. For the CDR3, the DNA is TGTGCCAGCACATCAGGGGTGGGTAATGAGCAGTTCTTC. Residues: CASTSGVGNEQFF.

This clonotype has ten or more counts. The chain carries TRBV11-1 and TRBJ2-1, with 11 nucleotides matching TRBD2. The junction had 2 bases not matched to a gene; V was cut back by 3 bases and J by 4 bases. This CDR3 has 15 residues. Looked up from germline, CDR1 is SGHAT and CDR2 is FQDESV (reference sequence). The CDR3 is CASSLRLAGYNEQFF. DNA of the CDR3: TGTGCCAGCAGCTTGCGACTAGCGGGGTACAATGAGCAGTTCTTC.

This clonotype was observed a handful of times. The chain couples TRBV15 to TRBJ1-6; D unresolved. Germline values: CDR1 LNHNV, CDR2 YYDKDF (reference sequence). This CDR3 has 15 residues. V lost 1 base and J 4 bases, leaving 8 bases between the germline ends. The CDR3: CATSRGLAYNSPLHF. CDR3 nucleotides: TGTGCCACCAGCAGAGGTTTAGCGTATAATTCACCCCTCCACTTT. The entire variable domain, with the rest obtained from reference TRBV15 and TRBJ1-6, is as follows: DAMVIQNPRYQVTQFGKPVTLSCSQTLNHNVMYWYQQKSSQAPKLLFHYYDKDFNNEADTPDNFQSRRPNTSFCFLDIRSPGLGDTAMYLCATSRGLAYNSPLHFGNGTRLTVT.

The chain links TRBV6-1 to TRBJ1-5, with D perhaps TRBD1 (5 bases). The length of the CDR3 is 13 residues. V was shortened by 6 bases and J by 3 bases, with 9 bases between the two germline ends. Per the germline V gene, CDR1 is MNHNS and CDR2 is SASEGT. In nucleotides, the CDR3 is TGTGCCAGCAGGGGACCGTTCAATCAGCCCCAGCATTTT. Protein sequence: CASRGPFNQPQHF.

V gene TRBV6-2 or TRBV6-3 combines with J gene TRBJ2-1; no reliable D call. Germline values: CDR1 MNHEY, CDR2 SVGEGT. CDR3 length: 15 amino acids. Trimming removed 2 bases at V and 3 bases at J, with 11 bases between. In DNA, the CDR3 is TGTGCCAGCAGTTACGGTTGGGTCGGCTACAATGAGCAGTTCTTC. This gives the protein CASSYGWVGYNEQFF.